The source of this T cell receptor beta chain is a study of T-cell reconstitution after alpha-beta-depleted transplantation in children. Study conclusions and caveats: Surviving recipient T cells and thymic progenitors accounted for the high day-60 TCRbeta diversity observed in some patients. T-cell counts and diversity at one year following transplant were attributed mainly to newly produced T cells.

Comments on this clonotype: No antigen is known for it.

With 4 bases removed from V and 3 bases from J, the gap between germline ends came to 12 bases. The V gene's germline CDR1 is LGHDT and CDR2 YNNKEL (reference sequence). The length of the CDR3 is 14 residues. TCRbeta library construction was performed incorporating unique molecular identifiers. One entry per CDR3 protein results from TCRdb running MiXCR on the PCR reads. The sample includes around 300,000 distinct CDR3 sequences, just over 7.5% of them seen just once. The receptor was derived from a female patient aged 2-15 years who had a stem cell transplant for Fanconi anemia, so the T cells may come from the graft donor. Sequenced material: peripheral blood, taken 360 days after TCRalphabeta/CD19-depleted stem cell transplant. The chain has TRBV3-1 and TRBJ1-1, with D uncertain. Here the CDR3 reads CASSLKGLHTEAFF. The CDR3 DNA is TGTGCCAGCAGCCTGAAGGGCCTTCACACTGAAGCTTTCTTT.